This T cell receptor beta chain stems from a study of identical twins. This clonotype turned up a few times. The antigen is undetermined. Study conclusions and caveats: Findings came from cross-sectional statistics, without long-term follow-up of donors.

V lost 2 bases to trimming and J lost 3 bases, with 8 bases between them. This CDR3 contains 13 residues. Germline loops: CDR1 SGHRS, CDR2 YFSETQ. TCRdb re-derived calls from the 5' RACE reads in MiXCR, one entry per CDR3 protein. This sample has hundreds of thousands of distinct CDR3 sequences, with around 6% found just once. Sample: naive T cells sorted from blood. This TCR was sampled from a young man in good health. The chain couples TRBV5-1 to TRBJ1-2; D gene uncertain. This CDR3 is CASSFASDYGYTF. Written as DNA, the CDR3 is TGCGCCAGCAGCTTCGCATCAGACTATGGCTACACCTTC.